This note documents a single TCR beta chain sequence. Its antigen is not identified. The missing CDR3 end, 3 residues past where the read stops, is filled in from the germline J gene. CD4+CD25+CD127- Tregs, CD4+CD25- non-Tregs, CD4 and CD8 cells were sorted. The data were taken from a study of Tregs in tolerant kidney transplant recipients. Regarding the study as a whole: No direct test of biological reproducibility was done here. Few patients were studied, so findings need validation in larger groups. Activated donor B cell expansion appeared to reveal the most relevant donor-specific TCRbeta repertoire.

The CDR3 runs to 16 residues. Trimming took 8 bases from V and 3 from J; bases not matched to a gene: 8. Germline CDR1 and CDR2: SNHLY and FYNNEI. The protocol was immunoSEQ multiplex PCR, while the TCRdb copy is restricted to in-frame clones and leaves out a portion. The sample data list 25,000 to 35,000 clones. The source material was CD8+ T cells from blood, sampled before the transplant. The clonotype originates from a human donor who received a combined kidney and bone marrow transplant. The chain carries TRBV2 and TRBJ2-4; 12 bases fit TRBD2. Here the CDR3 reads CASGWTSGMDKNIQYF. The DNA read from the CDR3 is TGTGCCAGCGGCTGGACTAGCGGGATGGACAAAAACATT.